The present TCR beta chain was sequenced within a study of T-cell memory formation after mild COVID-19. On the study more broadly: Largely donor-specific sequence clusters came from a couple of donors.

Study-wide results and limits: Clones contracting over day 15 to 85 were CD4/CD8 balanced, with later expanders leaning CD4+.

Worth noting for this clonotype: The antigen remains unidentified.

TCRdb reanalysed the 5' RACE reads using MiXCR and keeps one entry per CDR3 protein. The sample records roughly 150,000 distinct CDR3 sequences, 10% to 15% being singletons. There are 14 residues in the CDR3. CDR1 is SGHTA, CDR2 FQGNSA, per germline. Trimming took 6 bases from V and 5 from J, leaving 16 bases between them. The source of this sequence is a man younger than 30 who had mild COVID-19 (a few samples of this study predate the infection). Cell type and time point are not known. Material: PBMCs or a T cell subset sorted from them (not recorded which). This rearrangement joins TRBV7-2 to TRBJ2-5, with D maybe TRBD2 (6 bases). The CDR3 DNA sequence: TGTGCCAGCAGGCGCGGGGACCCACGGGAGACCCAGTACTTC. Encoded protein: CASRRGDPRETQYF.